These 3 T cell receptor beta chains came from one sample sequenced in a study of T cells in Graves' hyperthyroidism and ophthalmopathy. RNA transcripts provided the source from which TCR beta CDR3 regions were amplified. An initial round of RT-PCR targeting the TCR CDR3 relied on the HTBI primer set. TCRdb analysed the multiplex PCR reads with MiXCR anew, one entry per CDR3 protein. This table holds around 430,000 distinct CDR3 sequences, about 15% found once. Source material: blood. These receptors were obtained from a woman between 25 and 40 years old with Graves' hyperthyroidism.

This clonotype was observed a few times. This chain joins TRBV7-9 and TRBJ2-1, with 13 bases that match TRBD2. The germline V gene has CDR1 SEHNR and CDR2 FQNEAQ (reference sequence). V was pared by 5 bases and J by 14 bases, with 12 bases of the junction left unmatched. CDR3 length equals 15 residues. The CDR3 sequence: CASSRWTSGRPNEFF. CDR3 bases: TGTGCCAGCAGCCGGTGGACTAGCGGGAGACCCAACGAGTTCTTC.

This clonotype has ten or more counts. DNA for the CDR3: TGTGCCAGCAGTTTAGCCAGGACAGGCACAGATACGCAGTATTTT. The encoded protein is CASSLARTGTDTQYF. The V and J genes are TRBV12-3 or TRBV12-4 and TRBJ2-3; D may be TRBD1 (6 bases). V dropped 0 bases and J dropped 1 base, with 8 bases sitting between them. This CDR3 has 15 amino acids.

This clonotype was seen ten or more times. The CDR3 DNA sequence: TGTGCCAGCAGCAGCCTAGCGGCATCCTCCTACGAGCAGTACTTC. Protein product: CASSSLAASSYEQYF. This sequence joins TRBV7-9 and TRBJ2-7, with 7 bases identical to TRBD2. V shed 5 bases and J 0 bases; nucleotides not matched to a gene: 7. The CDR3 has 15 amino acids. In germline, CDR1 is SEHNR, CDR2 FQNEAQ (reference sequence).